This TCR beta chain was documented in a study of blood T cell repertoires in COVID-19. Study information: The study drew acute and convalescent COVID-19 samples from the United States, Italy and Spain. PBMCs, B-cell-depleted T cells, or T cells were the source of the cDNA or gDNA that made up the material.

Per the authors' pipeline: Using reference gene primer amplification, nucleated cell counts were estimated. This table comes from immunoSEQ multiplex PCR, and its TCRdb copy is limited to in-frame clones, with some not included. V, J and clone size reflect that table, while D and trimming were determined from the DNA. The sample lists 250,000 to 350,000 clones; about nine tenths were seen once. The CDR3 runs to 15 residues. Germline assignment: CDR1 SGHRS and CDR2 YFSETQ. V trimming: 0 bases; J trimming: 1 base; junction bases outside the gene matches: 1. The TCR originated in a woman in her 50s who had recovered from COVID-19. Material for sequencing was peripheral blood. This chain links TRBV5-1 with TRBJ1-5, with TRBD1 matching over 7 bases. In DNA form, the CDR3 reads TGCGCCAGCAGCTTGGACAGGGGCAGCAATCAGCCCCAGCATTTT. Protein sequence: CASSLDRGSNQPQHF. The full variable domain, rest sourced from reference TRBV5-1 and TRBJ1-5, is KAGVTQTPRYLIKTRGQQVTLSCSPISGHRSVSWYQQTPGQGLQFLFEYFSETQRNKGNFPGRFSGRQFSNSRSEMNVSTLELGDSALYLCASSLDRGSNQPQHFGDGTRLSIL.